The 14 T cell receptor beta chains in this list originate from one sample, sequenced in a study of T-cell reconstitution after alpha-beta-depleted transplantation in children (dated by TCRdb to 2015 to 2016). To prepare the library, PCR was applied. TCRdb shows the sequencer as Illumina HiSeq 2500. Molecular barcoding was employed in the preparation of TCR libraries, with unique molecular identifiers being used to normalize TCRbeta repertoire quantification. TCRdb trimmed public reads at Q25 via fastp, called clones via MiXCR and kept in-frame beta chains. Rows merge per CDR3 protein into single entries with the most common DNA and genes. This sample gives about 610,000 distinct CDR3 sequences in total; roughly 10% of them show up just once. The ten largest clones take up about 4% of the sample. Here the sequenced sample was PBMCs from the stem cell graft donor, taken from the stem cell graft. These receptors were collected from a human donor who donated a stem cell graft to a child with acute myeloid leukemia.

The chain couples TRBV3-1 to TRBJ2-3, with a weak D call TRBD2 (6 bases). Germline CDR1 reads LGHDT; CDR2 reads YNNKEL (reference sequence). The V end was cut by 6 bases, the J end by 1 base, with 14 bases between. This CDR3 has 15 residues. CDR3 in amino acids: CASRRSGTGTDTQYF. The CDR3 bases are TGTGCCAGCAGGCGTAGCGGTACGGGCACAGATACGCAGTATTTT.

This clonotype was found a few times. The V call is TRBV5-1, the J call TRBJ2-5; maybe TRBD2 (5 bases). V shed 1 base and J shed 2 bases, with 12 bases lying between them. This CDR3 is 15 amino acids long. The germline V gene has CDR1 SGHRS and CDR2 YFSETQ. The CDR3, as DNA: TGCGCCAGCAGCTTGCCCCTCGGGGTTCAAGAGACCCAGTACTTC. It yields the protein CASSLPLGVQETQYF.

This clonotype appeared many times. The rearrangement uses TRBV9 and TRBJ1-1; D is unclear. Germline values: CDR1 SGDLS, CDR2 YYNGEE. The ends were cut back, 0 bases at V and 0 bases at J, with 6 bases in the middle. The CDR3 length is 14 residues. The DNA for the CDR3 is TGTGCCAGCAGCGTAGAGGGAATGAACACTGAAGCTTTCTTT. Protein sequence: CASSVEGMNTEAFF.

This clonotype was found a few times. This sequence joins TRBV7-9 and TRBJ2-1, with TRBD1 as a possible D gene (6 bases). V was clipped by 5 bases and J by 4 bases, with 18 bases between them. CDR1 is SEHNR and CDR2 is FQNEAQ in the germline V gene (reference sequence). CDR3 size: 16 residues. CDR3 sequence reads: CASSRSVQGPYNEQFF. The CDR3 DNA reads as TGTGCCAGCAGCCGTAGCGTACAGGGACCATACAATGAGCAGTTCTTC.

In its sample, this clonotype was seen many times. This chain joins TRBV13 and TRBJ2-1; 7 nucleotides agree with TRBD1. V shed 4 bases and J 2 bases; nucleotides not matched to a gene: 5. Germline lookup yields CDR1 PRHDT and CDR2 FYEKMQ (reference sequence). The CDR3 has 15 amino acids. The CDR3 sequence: CASSSDREPYNEQFF. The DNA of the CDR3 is TGTGCCAGCAGCTCCGACAGGGAGCCCTACAATGAGCAGTTCTTC.

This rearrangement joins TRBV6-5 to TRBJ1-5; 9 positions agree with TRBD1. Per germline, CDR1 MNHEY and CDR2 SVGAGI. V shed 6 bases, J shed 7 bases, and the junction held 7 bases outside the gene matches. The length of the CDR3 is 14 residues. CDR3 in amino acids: CASRSGQGGQPQHF. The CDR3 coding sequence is TGTGCCAGCAGGTCGGGACAGGGCGGGCAGCCCCAGCATTTT.

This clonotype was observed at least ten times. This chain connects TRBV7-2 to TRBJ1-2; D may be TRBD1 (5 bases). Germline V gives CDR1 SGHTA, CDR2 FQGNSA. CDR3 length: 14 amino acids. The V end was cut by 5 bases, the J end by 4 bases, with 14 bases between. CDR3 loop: CASSLGGVSYGYTF. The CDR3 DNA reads TGTGCCAGCAGCCTGGGAGGGGTTAGCTATGGCTACACCTTC.

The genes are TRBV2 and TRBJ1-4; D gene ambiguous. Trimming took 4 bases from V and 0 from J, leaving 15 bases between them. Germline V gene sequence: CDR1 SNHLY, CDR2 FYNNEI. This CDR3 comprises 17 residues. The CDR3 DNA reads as TGTGCCAGCAGTGCCCCCAAGCAGGTCGCAACTAATGAAAAACTGTTTTTT. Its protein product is CASSAPKQVATNEKLFF.

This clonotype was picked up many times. CDR3: CSASTSGYNEQFF. In DNA, the CDR3 is TGCAGTGCTAGTACTAGCGGCTACAATGAGCAGTTCTTC. The V gene is TRBV20-1, the J gene TRBJ2-1, with 8 bases fitting TRBD2. Germline CDR1 DFQATT, CDR2 SNEGSKA (reference sequence). The CDR3 totals 13 residues. Trimming at V came to 3 bases and at J to 3 bases, leaving 1 base not matched to a gene.

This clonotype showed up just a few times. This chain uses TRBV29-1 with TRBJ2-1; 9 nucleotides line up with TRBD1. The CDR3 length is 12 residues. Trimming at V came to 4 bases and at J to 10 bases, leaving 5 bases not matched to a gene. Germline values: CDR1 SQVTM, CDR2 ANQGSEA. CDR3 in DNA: TGCAGCGTTGGGACAGGGGAAGGAGAGCAGTTCTTC. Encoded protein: CSVGTGEGEQFF.

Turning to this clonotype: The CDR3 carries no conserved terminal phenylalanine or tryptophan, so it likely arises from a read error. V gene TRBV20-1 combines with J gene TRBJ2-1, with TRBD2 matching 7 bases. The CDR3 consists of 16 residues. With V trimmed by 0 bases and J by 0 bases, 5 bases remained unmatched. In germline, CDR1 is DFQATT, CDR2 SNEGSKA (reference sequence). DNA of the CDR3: TGCAGTGCTAGAGATCTCGGGACTAACTCCTACAATGAGCAGTTCTCC. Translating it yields CSARDLGTNSYNEQFS.

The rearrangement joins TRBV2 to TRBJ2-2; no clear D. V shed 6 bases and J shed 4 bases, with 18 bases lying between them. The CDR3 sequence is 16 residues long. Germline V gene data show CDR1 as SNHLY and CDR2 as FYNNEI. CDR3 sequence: CASRANRASGTGELFF. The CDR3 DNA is TGTGCCAGCAGGGCTAACAGAGCCTCGGGCACCGGGGAGCTGTTTTTT. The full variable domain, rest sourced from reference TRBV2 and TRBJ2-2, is EPEVTQTPSHQVTQMGQEVILRCVPISNHLYFYWYRQILGQKVEFLVSFYNNEISEKSEIFDDQFSVERPDGSNFTLKIRSTKLEDSAMYFCASRANRASGTGELFFGEGSRLTVL.

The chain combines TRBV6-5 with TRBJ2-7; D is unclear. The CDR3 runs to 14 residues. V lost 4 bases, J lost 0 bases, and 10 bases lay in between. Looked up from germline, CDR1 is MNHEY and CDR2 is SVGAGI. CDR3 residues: CASSFGPLSYEQYF. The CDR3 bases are TGTGCCAGCAGTTTCGGCCCACTCTCCTACGAGCAGTACTTC.

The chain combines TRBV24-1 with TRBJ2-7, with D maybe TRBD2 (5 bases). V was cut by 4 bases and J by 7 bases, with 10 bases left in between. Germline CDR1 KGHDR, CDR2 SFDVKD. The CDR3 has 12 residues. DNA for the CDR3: TGTGCCACCAGTGAGGTTCGAGGGGAGCAGTACTTC. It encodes CATSEVRGEQYF.